This is a list of T cell receptor beta chains from one sample in a study of blood T cell repertoires in COVID-19. Sequencing was performed with immunoSEQ multiplex PCR; in TCRdb, only in-frame clones are kept and a portion is missing. The sample shows 360,000 or so clones, around four fifths of them seen only once. Source material: PBMCs or T cells enriched from blood (not recorded which). These receptors all come from a woman in her fifties or sixties who had recovered from COVID-19. The CDR3 runs from the conserved cysteine through the conserved F or W. Each record gives: J gene, V gene, clone size, D gene, CDR3 protein, CDR3 DNA. The D gene is left open where the match is weak. The size of a clone is reported for some rows only, either as once, few or many, or as a class for expanded clones.

TRBJ2-2 | TRBV6-5 | NA | TRBD2 | CASSYGTIGTGELFF | TGTGCCAGCAGTTACGGGACTATTGGCACCGGGGAGCTGTTTTTT
TRBJ1-1 | TRBV29-1 | NA | NA | CSVEALRGRGNTEAFF | TGCAGCGTTGAAGCCCTTAGGGGGAGGGGGAACACTGAAGCTTTCTTT
TRBJ2-2 | TRBV10-2 | NA | TRBD1 | CASSERDRVGTGELFF | TGCGCCAGCAGTGAGAGGGACAGGGTAGGGACCGGGGAGCTGTTTTTT
TRBJ2-2 | TRBV24-1 | NA | TRBD2 | CATSDPFGTSGSAGELFF | TGTGCCACCAGTGACCCCTTCGGGACTAGCGGGAGTGCCGGGGAGCTGTTTTTT
TRBJ2-2 | TRBV7-2 | NA | TRBD2 | CASSLTGTSGANTGELFF | TGTGCCAGCAGCTTGACCGGGACTAGCGGAGCCAACACCGGGGAGCTGTTTTTT
TRBJ1-2 | TRBV3-1/TRBV3-2 | NA | TRBD1 | CASSPDRGPGYTF | TGTGCCAGCAGCCCGGACAGGGGACCTGGCTACACCTTC
TRBJ2-2 | TRBV3-1/TRBV3-2 | NA | TRBD2 | CASSTGLATGELFF | TGTGCCAGCAGCACGGGACTAGCTACCGGGGAGCTGTTTTTT
TRBJ2-6 | TRBV5-1 | NA | NA | CASSVTRGPGSGANVLTF | TGCGCCAGCAGCGTGACCAGGGGCCCCGGCTCTGGGGCCAACGTCCTGACTTTC
TRBJ2-3 | TRBV5-6 | NA | TRBD2 | CASSTRERGRFTDTQYF | TGTGCCAGCAGCACCCGTGAGCGGGGGCGCTTCACAGATACGCAGTATTTT
TRBJ2-1 | TRBV28 | NA | TRBD2 | CASSRSGSYEQFF | TGTGCCAGCAGTCGTAGCGGGAGCTATGAGCAGTTCTTC
TRBJ1-2 | TRBV27 | NA | TRBD1 | CASSLWGDRGYGYTF | TGTGCCAGCAGTTTATGGGGGGACAGGGGCTATGGCTACACCTTC
TRBJ1-2 | TRBV7-2 | NA | TRBD1 | CASSPGGGTGLGGYTF | TGTGCCAGCAGCCCCGGGGGCGGGACAGGCCTAGGTGGCTACACCTTC
TRBJ2-1 | TRBV15 | once | TRBD2 | CATSRRGDSYNEQFF | TGTGCCACCAGCAGACGGGGGGACTCCTACAATGAGCAGTTCTTC
TRBJ2-3 | TRBV2 | few | TRBD2 | CASRLAGGSFTDTQYF | TGTGCCAGCAGACTAGCGGGGGGGTCTTTCACAGATACGCAGTATTTT
TRBJ1-2 | TRBV11-2 | NA | NA | CASSSTGSYGYTF | TGTGCCAGCAGCTCAACAGGGAGCTATGGCTACACCTTC
TRBJ1-5 | TRBV28 | NA | TRBD1 | CASSLRWGLDRGRNQPQHF | TGTGCCAGCAGTTTACGCTGGGGACTCGACAGGGGGCGAAATCAGCCCCAGCATTTT
TRBJ2-7 | TRBV5-1 | NA | TRBD1 | CASSLNPGQGGKQYF | TGCGCCAGCAGCTTAAATCCGGGACAGGGGGGCAAGCAGTACTTC
TRBJ1-6 | TRBV6-2/TRBV6-3 | NA | NA | CASSRDLGPDSPLHF | TGTGCCAGCAGTCGGGACTTGGGACCCGATTCACCCCTCCACTTT
TRBJ1-1 | TRBV5-1 | NA | TRBD1 | CASSGGTGTNTEAFF | TGCGCCAGCAGCGGGGGGACAGGCACGAACACTGAAGCTTTCTTT
TRBJ1-1 | TRBV2 | few | TRBD1 | CATTRDREFEAFF | TGTGCCACCACCCGGGACAGGGAGTTTGAAGCTTTCTTT
TRBJ2-5 | TRBV3-1/TRBV3-2 | NA | TRBD2 | CASSPPGTSGSEGQETQYF | TGTGCCAGCAGCCCCCCCGGGACTAGCGGGAGTGAGGGGCAAGAGACCCAGTACTTC
TRBJ1-1 | TRBV28 | NA | NA | CASRSGTEAFF | TGTGCCAGCAGGAGTGGCACTGAAGCTTTCTTT